Below, 16 T cell receptor beta chains from the same sample are listed, as sequenced in a study of blood T cell repertoires in COVID-19. The method was immunoSEQ multiplex PCR; TCRdb's version includes in-frame clones alone and lacks a portion of them. The sample holds about 210,000 clones; just under 85% are singletons and the top ten take roughly 8%. Input material: peripheral blood. These receptors originate from a woman in her forties or fifties with active or convalescent COVID-19.

The CDR3 bases are TGTGCCAGCAGCTCCAGCGGGAGAAAAACCGGGGAGCTGTTTTTT. Translating gives CASSSSGRKTGELFF. The gene calls are TRBV27 and TRBJ2-2; TRBD2 matches 8 bases. The germline V gene has CDR1 MNHEY and CDR2 SMNVEV (reference sequence). The CDR3 sequence is 15 residues long. V lost 6 bases, J lost 5 bases, and 8 bases stayed unmatched.

This CDR3 reads CASSPGTKDSPLHF. The CDR3 bases are TGTGCCAGCAGCCCCGGGACTAAAGATTCACCCCTCCACTTT. The chain couples TRBV6-5 to TRBJ1-6; tentatively, D is TRBD1 (5 bases). The CDR3 totals 14 residues. From germline, CDR1 is MNHEY and CDR2 SVGAGI. Trimming shortened V by 6 bases and J by 8 bases, and 14 bases separated the two germline ends.

The chain combines TRBV28 with TRBJ1-2; D unclear. Germline V gene lookup returns CDR1 MDHEN and CDR2 SYDVKM. The ends were cut back, 10 bases at V and 4 bases at J, with 13 bases in the middle. This CDR3 has 12 residues. The chain's CDR3 is CATRMDFYGYTF. Written as DNA, the CDR3 is TGTGCCACCAGAATGGACTTCTATGGCTACACCTTC.

The V gene is TRBV11-3, the J gene TRBJ1-1, with 11 bases identical to TRBD1. The CDR3 has 17 amino acids. Germline assignment: CDR1 SGHNT and CDR2 YENEEA. V dropped 5 bases and J dropped 6; count of bases not matched to a gene: 14. In nucleotides, the CDR3 is TGTGCCAGCAGCCCGGGGACAGGGGGTGCGGGTGTTGCTGAAGCTTTCTTT. Protein product: CASSPGTGGAGVAEAFF.

This chain connects TRBV18 to TRBJ1-5; D may be TRBD1 (5 bases). Germline V gene data show CDR1 as KGHSH and CDR2 as LQKENI. This CDR3 region has 14 residues. V shed 6 bases and J shed 2 bases, with 11 bases lying between them. This chain's CDR3 is CASSGLAGNQPQHF. CDR3 DNA sequence: TGTGCCAGCTCGGGGCTAGCGGGCAATCAGCCCCAGCATTTT.

The genes are TRBV28 and TRBJ1-2, with 8 nucleotides matching TRBD1. The CDR3 contains 13 residues. Germline assignment: CDR1 MDHEN and CDR2 SYDVKM. V was pared by 4 bases and J by 8 bases, with 6 bases of the junction left unmatched. The CDR3, as DNA: TGTGCCAGCAGTTCGACAGGGGTTGGAGGCTACACCTTC. It yields the protein CASSSTGVGGYTF.

This chain links TRBV9 with TRBJ2-1; D unclear. V dropped 2 bases and J dropped 7 bases, with 10 bases sitting between them. The CDR3 sequence is 13 residues long. CDR1 and CDR2 from the germline V gene are SGDLS and YYNGEE. The CDR3 loop is CASSVFGWNEQFF. CDR3 nucleotide sequence: TGTGCCAGCAGCGTGTTCGGGTGGAATGAGCAGTTCTTC.

The V call is TRBV3-1 (or the pseudogene TRBV3-2), the J call TRBJ1-1; 7 nucleotides match TRBD1. The CDR3 sequence is 18 residues long. Germline lookup yields CDR1 LGHDT and CDR2 YNNKEL (reference sequence). The V segment lost 4 bases and the J segment 2 bases; nucleotides outside the gene matches: 16. The CDR3 is CASSPPKGQTLGNTEAFF. The CDR3, as DNA: TGTGCCAGCAGCCCTCCCAAGGGACAGACTCTGGGAAACACTGAAGCTTTCTTT.

The V and J genes are TRBV7-3 and TRBJ1-1; 8 nucleotides line up with TRBD1. This CDR3 contains 19 residues. The germline V gene has CDR1 SGHTA and CDR2 FQGTGA. V was clipped by 4 bases and J by 0 bases; unmatched bases: 16. This CDR3 reads CASSSTGRDRNYLNTEAFF. Here the CDR3 DNA reads TGTGCCAGCAGCTCCACCGGGCGGGACAGGAACTACTTGAACACTGAAGCTTTCTTT. Drawing the rest from reference TRBV7-3 and TRBJ1-1, the complete variable domain is GAGVSQTPSNKVTEKGKYVELRCDPISGHTALYWYRQSLGQGPEFLIYFQGTGAADDSGLPNDRFFAVRPEGSVSTLKIQRTERGDSAVYLCASSSTGRDRNYLNTEAFFGQGTRLTVV.

This clone was observed a handful of times. Here the CDR3 DNA reads TGTGCCAGCAGCCCTAGCGGGGGTAGGGCCTACGAGCAGTACGTC. This sequence encodes CASSPSGGRAYEQYV. This sequence joins TRBV5-4 and TRBJ2-7; TRBD2 aligns across 10 bases. Looked up from germline, CDR1 is SGHNT and CDR2 is YYREEE (reference sequence). V was clipped by 4 bases and J by 2 bases; unmatched bases: 6. The CDR3 consists of 15 residues.

The rearrangement uses TRBV12-5 and TRBJ2-2, with a tentative D call TRBD1 (5 bases). V was pared by 2 bases and J by 6 bases, with 13 bases between. Germline V gene sequence: CDR1 LGHNT, CDR2 FRNRAP. The CDR3 runs to 15 residues. CDR3 sequence: CASGLSLQEAGELFF. As DNA, the CDR3 is TGTGCTAGTGGTTTGTCCCTACAGGAAGCCGGGGAGCTGTTTTTT.

Of note for this clone: Other DNA variants within this sample encode the same CDR3. J is TRBJ1-4 and V is TRBV28; D perhaps matches TRBD1 (5 bases). The CDR3 spans 13 residues. V dropped 4 bases and J dropped 3 bases, with 6 bases sitting between them. Germline loops: CDR1 MDHEN, CDR2 SYDVKM. The DNA of the CDR3 is TGTGCCAGCAGTTCAGGGTCTAATGAAAAACTGTTTTTT. Its translation: CASSSGSNEKLFF.

The chain joins TRBV7-3 to TRBJ2-3; 13 positions match TRBD2. The ends lost 5 bases at V and 5 bases at J; junction bases unmatched: 7. Germline values: CDR1 SGHTA, CDR2 FQGTGA. This CDR3 has 16 residues. The CDR3 coding sequence is TGTGCCAGCAGCCATGGACTAGCGGGAGAAAAAGATACGCAGTATTTT. Translation gives CASSHGLAGEKDTQYF.

This clone was seen once. The chain combines TRBV27 with TRBJ1-2; 9 nucleotides agree with TRBD1. Germline CDR1 MNHEY, CDR2 SMNVEV (reference sequence). Unmatched junction bases numbered 5, after V lost 4 bases and J lost 5 bases. There are 14 residues in the CDR3. The CDR3 DNA sequence: TGTGCCAGCAGTTCCTTAGACAGGGGGTATGGCTACACCTTC. Amino acids: CASSSLDRGYGYTF.

The chain carries TRBV7-2 and TRBJ2-7; TRBD1 matches at 7 bases. V gave up 6 bases and J gave up 7 bases; unmatched junction bases: 6. CDR3 length: 12 amino acids. Germline CDR1 is SGHTA and CDR2 is FQGNSA. The CDR3 nucleotides are TGTGCCAGCAGGGGACAGTTCAGTGAGCAGTACGTC. This gives the protein CASRGQFSEQYV.

This clone counts as medium-sized. The V call is TRBV10-3, the J call TRBJ2-5; 9 nucleotides line up with TRBD1. Germline CDR1 ENHRY, CDR2 SYGVKD. V shed 0 bases, J shed 3 bases, and the junction held 2 bases outside the gene matches. This CDR3 has 15 residues. In nucleotides, the CDR3 is TGTGCCATCAGTGAGTCGTGGACAGGGGAAGAGACCCAGTACTTC. Translated: CAISESWTGEETQYF.